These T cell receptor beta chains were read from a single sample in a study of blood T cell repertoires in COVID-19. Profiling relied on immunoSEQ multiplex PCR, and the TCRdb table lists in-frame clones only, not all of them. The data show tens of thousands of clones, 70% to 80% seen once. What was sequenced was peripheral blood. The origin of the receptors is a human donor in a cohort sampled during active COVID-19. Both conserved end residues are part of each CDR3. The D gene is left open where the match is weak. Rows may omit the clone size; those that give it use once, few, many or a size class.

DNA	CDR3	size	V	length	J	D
TGTGCCACCAGTGATGGGGCCTATGAGCAGTTCTTC	CATSDGAYEQFF	NA	TRBV24-1	12	TRBJ2-1	NA
TGTGCCAGCAGCTCTACCGGGGGGCCTTACGAGCAGTACTTC	CASSSTGGPYEQYF	NA	TRBV11-2	14	TRBJ2-7	NA
TGTGCCAGCAGCTACCGACAGGGGGGGTACGAGCAGTACTTC	CASSYRQGGYEQYF	once	TRBV7-2	14	TRBJ2-7	TRBD1
TGTGCCAGCAGCCCGAGCAAACGGGAGCAGTACTTC	CASSPSKREQYF	NA	TRBV7-2	12	TRBJ2-7	NA
TGTGCCAGTAGTACTAGGACGGGACAGAGCTCCTACAATGAGCAGTTCTTC	CASSTRTGQSSYNEQFF	NA	TRBV19	17	TRBJ2-1	TRBD1
TGTGCCAGCAGCTTATTCCAGGGCACAGATACGCAGTATTTT	CASSLFQGTDTQYF	NA	TRBV7-9	14	TRBJ2-3	NA
TGCGCCAGCAGCCAAGATAGCAGGGGTAATTCACCCCTCTACTTT	CASSQDSRGNSPLYF	NA	TRBV4-3	15	TRBJ1-6	NA
TGTGCCAGCAGCGGGCCGGGACTAGCGGGGGTGACCCCCTACAATGAGCAGTTCTTC	CASSGPGLAGVTPYNEQFF	NA	TRBV7-2	19	TRBJ2-1	TRBD2
TGTGCCAGCACGGAGGGTTCACCTTTATACAATGAGCAGTTCTTC	CASTEGSPLYNEQFF	NA	TRBV11-2	15	TRBJ2-1	NA
TGTGCCAGCAGCTCAGTCCGGGGGGACTATGGCTACACCTTC	CASSSVRGDYGYTF	NA	TRBV9	14	TRBJ1-2	NA
TGTGCCAGCAGTCTATACAGCACTGAAGCTTTCTTT	CASSLYSTEAFF	few	TRBV28	12	TRBJ1-1	NA
TGTGCCACCCTACAGGGGACCAATGAAAAACTGTTTTTT	CATLQGTNEKLFF	NA	TRBV28	13	TRBJ1-4	TRBD1
TGTGCCAGCAGTCTTAGCGTACTACAAGAGACCCAGTACTTC	CASSLSVLQETQYF	once	TRBV6-2/TRBV6-3	14	TRBJ2-5	NA
TGTGCCAGCAGCTACCGGACAGGGGGCAATGAGCAGTTCTTC	CASSYRTGGNEQFF	once	TRBV11-3	14	TRBJ2-1	TRBD1
TGTGCCAGTAGTATAGGTTTAGCGGGGGGGATGAATGAGCAGTTCTTC	CASSIGLAGGMNEQFF	NA	TRBV19	16	TRBJ2-1	TRBD2
TGTGCCAGCTCACCACCGTCCGTCTCTGGAAACACCATATATTTT	CASSPPSVSGNTIYF	NA	TRBV18	15	TRBJ1-3	NA
TGCGCCAGCAGCCGGGGAGCCGACGATGAGCAGTTCTTC	CASSRGADDEQFF	NA	TRBV4-1	13	TRBJ2-1	NA
TGTGCCAGCTCCCTCGAGGTCGATACGCAGTATTTT	CASSLEVDTQYF	NA	TRBV18	12	TRBJ2-3	NA
TGCAGCGTTGAAGGAGTGGAAGAGACCCAGTACTTC	CSVEGVEETQYF	once	TRBV29-1	12	TRBJ2-5	NA
TGTGCCAGCAGTTACTCGATCGGGGGTACGCAGTATTTT	CASSYSIGGTQYF	NA	TRBV6-5	13	TRBJ2-3	NA
TGTGCCATCAGTGAGGCACCGCCGGGACAGGGGAATGAGCAGTACTTC	CAISEAPPGQGNEQYF	NA	TRBV10-3	16	TRBJ2-7	TRBD1
TGCGCCAGCAGTGCCCGACAGGGGACCCAAGAGACCCAGTACTTC	CASSARQGTQETQYF	NA	TRBV10-1	15	TRBJ2-5	TRBD1
TGTGCCAGTAGTAGGGGACAGGGGGTTTTCGAGACCCAGTACTTC	CASSRGQGVFETQYF	NA	TRBV19	15	TRBJ2-5	TRBD1
TGTGCCAGCAGTCTCCCGACAGGTCATAATTCACCCCTCCACTTT	CASSLPTGHNSPLHF	NA	TRBV6-2/TRBV6-3	15	TRBJ1-6	NA
TGTGCCAGTAGTGACCTTCTGGGACAGGGGCGTCGGGCCCAGCATTTT	CASSDLLGQGRRAQHF	NA	TRBV19	16	TRBJ1-5	TRBD1
TGTGCCAGCAGCTTAGTGGATAGCGGGAGTGGGGAGACCCAGTACTTC	CASSLVDSGSGETQYF	NA	TRBV7-8	16	TRBJ2-5	TRBD2